A single sample gave rise to the 20 T cell receptor beta chains below, sequenced in a study of tumor-infiltrating lymphocytes in primary liver carcinoma. The authors made TCR beta cDNA from approximately 500 ng total RNA with a constant-region primer. A slightly modified ARM-PCR protocol with three nested multiplex PCR rounds produced these TCR beta libraries. TRBV1-TRBV30 forward primers and a C-beta reverse primer were used in the first two PCR rounds, which each ran for approximately 11 cycles. TCRdb fed the multiplex PCR reads into MiXCR, producing one record per CDR3 protein. The sample lists roughly 120,000 distinct CDR3 sequences; roughly 75% were seen once. Joint extraction of RNA and DNA used roughly 17-32 mg of bulk tissue that was unsorted. The sequencing input was tumor-adjacent normal liver tissue. The source of these receptors is a woman aged 60-70 years with primary liver carcinoma and hepatitis B virus infection.

The sample holds many counts of this clonotype. J is TRBJ2-7 and V is TRBV6-5, with 11 bases lining up with TRBD2. Germline CDR1 reads MNHEY; CDR2 reads SVGAGI. The CDR3 runs 14 residues. Trimming cost V 5 bases and J 3 bases; bases outside gene matches: 3. CDR3 sequence reads: CASSAGLAVYEQYF. CDR3 nucleotide sequence: TGTGCCAGCAGTGCGGGACTAGCGGTCTACGAGCAGTACTTC.

This chain uses TRBV11-2 with TRBJ2-1; maybe TRBD2 (5 bases). From germline, CDR1 is SGHAT and CDR2 FQNNGV. CDR3 length: 15 amino acids. V shed 0 bases and J shed 7 bases, with 13 bases lying between them. The DNA for the CDR3 is TGTGCCAGCAGCTTAGATAGTGGGAGTGTGAATGAGCAGTTCTTC. It is translated as CASSLDSGSVNEQFF.

Points on this clonotype: One junction end disagrees with the germline gene, perhaps due to a read error. V and J are TRBV29-1 and TRBJ2-1, with a weak D call TRBD2 (6 bases). Per the germline V gene, CDR1 is SQVTM and CDR2 is ANQGSEA. This CDR3 region has 16 residues. The CDR3 reads CSVAVPTSKLYNEKFF. CDR3 in DNA: TGCAGCGTTGCAGTCCCCACTAGCAAACTATACAATGAGAAGTTCTTC.

Concerning this clonotype: It may be a read error: a sequence one base away is much more abundant. The chain has TRBV7-9 and TRBJ2-7, with TRBD1 matching 9 bases. The CDR3 length is 16 residues. Germline CDR1 is SEHNR and CDR2 is FQNEAQ (reference sequence). The chain's CDR3 is CDSSRGPGQGNYEQYF. CDR3 nucleotide sequence: TGTGACAGCAGCCGGGGCCCGGGACAGGGCAACTACGAGCAGTACTTC. The variable domain in full, completed from reference TRBV7-9 and TRBJ2-7, reads DTGVSQNPRHKITKRGQNVTFRCDPISEHNRLYWYRQTLGQGPEFLTYFQNEAQLEKSRLLSDRFSAERPKGSFSTLEIQRTEQGDSAMYLCDSSRGPGQGNYEQYFGPGTRLTVT.

In the case of this clonotype: Relative to the germline gene, one junction end is altered; a read error may explain this. The chain carries TRBV4-1 and TRBJ1-1; no clear D gene. Germline CDR1 is MGHRA and CDR2 is YSYEKL. This CDR3 is built from 14 residues. The CDR3 nucleotides read TGCGCCACCAGCCAAGATCGAAGGAACACTGAAGCCTTCTTT. Translating gives CATSQDRRNTEAFF.

Note on this clonotype: A read error is possible here, since a much larger clone lies one base away. The missing conserved phenylalanine or tryptophan at the end of this CDR3 makes a read error likely. This chain joins TRBV7-9 and TRBJ2-7; possibly TRBD1 or TRBD2 for D (6 bases each). V gave up 3 bases and J gave up 9 bases, with 21 bases separating them. This CDR3 has 15 amino acids. CDR1 and CDR2 from the germline V gene are SEHNR and FQNEAQ (reference sequence). This chain's CDR3 is CASSLAGTRTIRQYL. In DNA form, the CDR3 reads TGTGCCAGCAGCTTGGCCGGGACACGGACTATCAGGCAGTACCTC.

There are many counts of this clonotype. The rearrangement links TRBV6-1 to TRBJ2-5; 9 nucleotides agree with TRBD1. The CDR3 has 14 residues. Per germline, CDR1 MNHNS and CDR2 SASEGT. With 4 bases clipped from V and 5 bases from J, the junction kept 5 bases outside the gene matches. The CDR3 region has the DNA TGTGCCAGCAGTGGATACAGGGGGCGGGAGACCCAGTACTTC. This encodes CASSGYRGRETQYF.

As for this clonotype: The junction departs from germline at one end; a sequencing error may be responsible. The V gene is TRBV5-5, the J gene TRBJ1-6; D is possibly TRBD1 (6 bases). The germline CDR1 and CDR2 sequences are SGHKS and YYEKEE (reference sequence). CDR3 length equals 17 residues. The CDR3 DNA reads as TGTGCCAGCAGCTTACCGGACAGACATCGAGGGAACTCATCCCTCCGCTTT. Translating it yields CASSLPDRHRGNSSLRF.

This chain links TRBV6-6 with TRBJ1-1; TRBD1 might be the D (6 bases). CDR1 is MNHNY, CDR2 SVGAGI, per germline (reference sequence). The CDR3 runs 13 residues. V lost 8 bases and J 7 bases, leaving 17 bases between the germline ends. The CDR3 region is CASGPPGGYEAFF. The CDR3 coding sequence is TGTGCCAGCGGCCCCCCTGGGGGCTATGAAGCTTTCTTT.

The V gene is TRBV6-1, the J gene TRBJ1-6; D is unclear. Germline assignment: CDR1 MNHNS and CDR2 SASEGT. The length of the CDR3 is 14 residues. The V gene lost 3 bases and the J gene lost 14 bases, with 17 bases spanning the gap. The CDR3 coding sequence is TGTGCCAGCAGTGAGGAAAGGTTCGGAGGGACCCTCCACTTT. Amino acids: CASSEERFGGTLHF.

The rearrangement links TRBV10-3 to TRBJ2-3; a weak D match, TRBD2 (5 bases). This CDR3 is built from 13 residues. Germline CDR1 ENHRY, CDR2 SYGVKD. Trimming removed 6 bases from V and 15 bases from J, with 22 bases in between. The CDR3, as DNA: TGTGCCATCAGACCCGCCCGGGGAGATAAGCATTATTTT. This gives the protein CAIRPARGDKHYF.

On this clonotype itself: An end of the junction differs from the germline gene, which may be a read error. The genes are TRBV28 and TRBJ2-7; 10 bases map to TRBD1. The CDR3 has 15 residues. The germline V gene has CDR1 MDHEN and CDR2 SYDVKM. The DNA for the CDR3 is TGTACCTGCAGTTTATGGGGACAGGGGCTCTACGAACAGTACTTC. Protein product: CTCSLWGQGLYEQYF.

For this clonotype: With a much larger clone just one base away, this may be a read error. The CDR3 DNA follows: TGTGCCACCAGGGCCGAGGCGAACACCGGGGAGCTGTTTTTT. This encodes CATRAEANTGELFF. The chain carries TRBV24-1 and TRBJ2-2; D not certain. The V and J ends lost 7 bases and 0 bases respectively, with 8 bases between them. The CDR3 totals 14 residues. Germline V CDR1 and CDR2: KGHDR, SFDVKD.

This clonotype has just a few counts. A much larger clone is a single base away; this may be a read error. This chain uses TRBV12-3 or TRBV12-4 with TRBJ2-3; D possibly matches TRBD1 or TRBD2 (6 bases each). CDR3 length: 12 amino acids. The V and J ends lost 4 bases and 10 bases respectively, with 12 bases between them. CDR3 region: CASSWGAVSQYF. CDR3 sequence (DNA): TGTGCCAGCAGTTGGGGGGCTGTATCGCAGTATTTT.

The chain couples TRBV5-8 to TRBJ2-1; 7 nucleotides align to TRBD2. Trimming removed 2 bases from V and 2 bases from J; junction bases left unmatched: 7. The CDR3 covers 16 residues. Germline V CDR1 and CDR2: SGHTS, YDEGEE. The CDR3 is CASSFTGGRPYNEQFF. CDR3 DNA: TGTGCCAGCAGCTTCACTGGCGGGAGACCCTACAATGAGCAGTTCTTC.

This chain uses TRBV6-5 with TRBJ2-3; D not resolved. CDR1 is MNHEY, CDR2 SVGAGI, per germline. Trimming stripped 9 bases from V and 2 bases from J, with 21 bases between. The CDR3 covers 16 residues. The CDR3 spells CASRGGPKPSTDTQYF. The CDR3 nucleotides read TGTGCCAGTAGAGGCGGACCCAAGCCTTCCACAGATACGCAGTATTTT.

In regard to this clonotype: An end of the junction differs from the germline gene, which may be a read error. V gene TRBV12-3 or TRBV12-4 combines with J gene TRBJ1-5; D remains ambiguous. This CDR3 comprises 15 residues. CDR3 in DNA: TGCGCCAGCAGTTACAGTGTACTTGAGAGTCAGCCCCAGCATTTT. It encodes CASSYSVLESQPQHF.

For this clonotype: A read error may explain this, as a much larger clone is one base away. The chain combines TRBV12-5 with TRBJ2-2; weak D call: TRBD2 (5 bases). This CDR3 spans 14 amino acids. CDR1 LGHNT and CDR2 FRNRAP come from the germline V gene. The DNA of the CDR3 is TGTGCTAGTGGTTTGCAAGCGAACACCGGGGAGCTGCTTTTT. It is translated as CASGLQANTGELLF.

This clonotype has ten or more counts. V and J are TRBV5-1 and TRBJ1-1, with TRBD1 as a possible D gene (5 bases). Trimming took 3 bases from V and 1 from J, leaving 16 bases between them. There are 16 residues in the CDR3. Germline V gene data show CDR1 as SGHRS and CDR2 as YFSETQ. DNA for the CDR3: TGCGCCAGCAGCTCGAGGGGCCAGGGCCAGAACACTGAAGCTTTCTTT. Amino acids: CASSSRGQGQNTEAFF. The variable domain in full, with the rest retrieved from reference TRBV5-1 and TRBJ1-1, is KAGVTQTPRYLIKTRGQQVTLSCSPISGHRSVSWYQQTPGQGLQFLFEYFSETQRNKGNFPGRFSGRQFSNSRSEMNVSTLELGDSALYLCASSSRGQGQNTEAFFGQGTRLTVV.

This clonotype occurred once. One end of the junction does not line up with germline, which may come from a read error. The gene calls are TRBV6-1 and TRBJ1-3, with D hard to call. The CDR3 totals 15 residues. CDR1 and CDR2 (germline): MNHNS, SASEGT. CDR3: CTSSGNLGIGNTIYF. In DNA form, the CDR3 reads TGTACCAGCAGTGGGAATCTCGGCATTGGAAACACCATATATTTT.